The subject of this entry is one T cell receptor (beta chain). Its matching antigen is unknown. These data come from a study of cytomegalovirus exposure and HLA in healthy donors. Study-wide findings and caveats: There were several of the most significant clusters that appeared linked to common viral pathogens in a later analysis. With later analysis, a missense DCLRE1C variant became linked to TCR beta V- and J-gene trimming. Highly shared variants forming one cluster were likely a sequencing artifact. Reports state that TCR beta sequences accurately predicted most subjects' HLA-A and HLA-B alleles.

This CDR3 contains 18 residues. The germline V gene encodes CDR1 SGHNT and CDR2 YENEEA. The V end was cut by 3 bases, the J end by 0 bases, with 15 bases between. The PCR had 60 Vbeta and 13 Jbeta primers. Sequencing was performed with immunoSEQ multiplex PCR; in TCRdb, only in-frame clones are kept and a portion is missing. The data hold around 70,000 clones, with about nine tenths observed a single time. This chain connects TRBV11-3 to TRBJ2-6; D is unclear. The sequence derives from a woman aged 30 to 39 in good health and CMV-seronegative. Sequenced: PBMCs. The CDR3 DNA follows: TGTGCCAGCAGCTTCGCGACGTATTCTAGCTCTGGGGCCAACGTCCTGACTTTC. This gives the protein CASSFATYSSSGANVLTF.